This TCR beta chain was sequenced during a study of T cell responses to AZD1222 COVID-19 vaccine. General study points: Breadth and depth of Spike-specific TCRs rose after two AZD1222 doses.

The CDR3 sequence is 20 residues long. V gave up 1 base and J gave up 0 bases; unmatched junction bases: 15. Germline V gives CDR1 LGHNA, CDR2 YNFKEQ. This clone has just a few counts. What it binds is unknown. Profiling relied on immunoSEQ multiplex PCR, and the TCRdb table lists in-frame clones only, not all of them. The repertoire holds some 83,000 clones, with around 90% as singletons. The specimen comprised peripheral blood, sampled on day 0 of AZD1222 vaccination. The V gene is TRBV4-2, the J gene TRBJ2-7, with 10 positions matching TRBD2. The source is an adult in good health. The CDR3 sequence: CASSQAPIPGLANSSYEQYF. In DNA, the CDR3 is TGTGCCAGCAGCCAAGCCCCAATTCCGGGACTAGCGAACAGCTCCTACGAGCAGTACTTC.